This T cell receptor beta chain was sequenced for a study of blood T cell repertoires in COVID-19. Data came from immunoSEQ multiplex PCR; TCRdb stores just in-frame clones and leaves some out. The table has about 200,000 clones, 85% to 90% seen once. Losses at the gene ends were 4 bases for V and 2 bases for J; bases not matched to a gene: 4. CDR3 length equals 16 residues. CDR1 and CDR2 from the germline V gene are MNHEY and SVGEGT. This receptor was obtained from a woman aged 50 to 60 with acute or convalescent COVID-19. Material: peripheral blood. The chain carries TRBV6-2 or TRBV6-3 and TRBJ2-1; 11 bases are a match to TRBD2. CDR3 protein: CASSSIAGGPYNEQFF. DNA for the CDR3: TGTGCCAGCAGTTCAATAGCGGGAGGGCCCTACAATGAGCAGTTCTTC.